Below are 15 T cell receptor beta chains sequenced from a single sample in a study of blood T cells in healthy people across ages. Combining a sample-barcoded 5' primer with a J-beta primer mix, a second PCR ran for roughly 7 to 11 cycles. In TCRdb, the 5' RACE reads were re-called with MiXCR into one record per CDR3 protein. The sample includes about 970,000 distinct CDR3 sequences, roughly 51% of them seen just once. The sample consisted of blood. Source of these receptors: an older woman in good health.

In DNA, the CDR3 is TGTGCCAGCAGCCAAAAGGGGAGGAATGAAAAACTGTTTTTT. It yields the protein CASSQKGRNEKLFF. The chain has TRBV3-1 and TRBJ1-4; D perhaps matches TRBD1 (5 bases). CDR3 length: 14 amino acids. V dropped 2 bases and J dropped 5 bases, with 9 bases sitting between them. From germline, CDR1 is LGHDT and CDR2 YNNKEL (reference sequence).

This sequence joins TRBV5-5 and TRBJ2-6; 7 bases are a match to TRBD1. The CDR3 is 17 residues long. The germline gives CDR1 SGHKS, CDR2 YYEKEE (reference sequence). Trimming removed 2 bases from V and 0 bases from J; junction bases left unmatched: 5. The CDR3 here is CASSFMGQPSGANVLTF. In DNA form, the CDR3 reads TGTGCCAGCAGCTTTATGGGACAGCCCTCTGGGGCCAACGTCCTGACTTTC.

This clonotype was counted between two and nine times. The genes are TRBV29-1 and TRBJ1-4; 7 nucleotides match TRBD1. Germline V CDR1 and CDR2: SQVTM, ANQGSEA. This CDR3 contains 14 residues. V dropped 3 bases and J dropped 2; count of bases not matched to a gene: 3. The CDR3 here is CSVDPQGTNEKLFF. The CDR3 nucleotides are TGCAGCGTTGACCCACAGGGGACTAATGAAAAACTGTTTTTT.

V usage is TRBV11-3 and J usage is TRBJ1-5; D perhaps matches TRBD1 (5 bases). Germline V gene lookup returns CDR1 SGHNT and CDR2 YENEEA. CDR3 length: 14 residues. Trimming pared 1 base from V and 6 bases from J, leaving 10 bases between. As DNA, the CDR3 is TGTGCCAGCAGCTTAGGTTTCAGGGTTCAGCCCCAGCATTTT. Amino acids: CASSLGFRVQPQHF.

This clonotype was observed once. The rearrangement uses TRBV12-3 or TRBV12-4 and TRBJ2-3, with 9 bases matching TRBD2. The length of the CDR3 is 16 residues. The J segment lost 4 bases and the V segment lost 1 base, leaving 6 bases of the junction unmatched. The CDR3 loop reads CASSLGGRASADTQYF. The CDR3 DNA sequence: TGTGCCAGCAGTTTAGGCGGGAGGGCCTCGGCAGATACGCAGTATTTT.

The chain's CDR3 is CASSFIGAGSYNEQFF. CDR3 DNA sequence: TGTGCCAGCAGCTTTATCGGCGCGGGCTCCTACAATGAGCAGTTCTTC. The chain combines TRBV7-2 with TRBJ2-1, with D possibly matching TRBD2 (5 bases). CDR3 size: 16 residues. The V gene lost 3 bases and the J gene lost 0 bases, with 12 bases spanning the gap. CDR1 and CDR2 (germline): SGHTA, FQGNSA.

V usage is TRBV6-5 and J usage is TRBJ2-5, with 7 bases identical to TRBD1. The J call is doubtful: the DNA matches TRBJ2-7 better. In germline, CDR1 is MNHEY, CDR2 SVGAGI. The CDR3 sequence is 14 residues long. The CDR3 bases are TGTGCCAGCAGTTACACAGAGACAGGGAACGAGCAGTACTTC. Protein: CASSYTETGNEQYF.

The gene calls are TRBV7-9 and TRBJ2-5; 10 nucleotides align to TRBD2. There are 19 residues in the CDR3. V shed 2 bases and J 2 bases; nucleotides not matched to a gene: 14. The V gene's germline CDR1 is SEHNR and CDR2 FQNEAQ (reference sequence). CDR3 nucleotides: TGTGCCAGCAGCTTAAGAGGAAGGACTAGCGGTTGGAATCAAGAGACCCAGTACTTC. It is translated as CASSLRGRTSGWNQETQYF.

This clonotype was observed a few times. The CDR3 loop is CASGTRDSQFF. The CDR3 coding sequence is TGCGCCAGCGGCACGAGGGACAGTCAGTTCTTC. The gene calls are TRBV5-1 and TRBJ2-1; 7 bases are shared with TRBD1. The CDR3 totals 11 residues. Germline-derived CDR1 and CDR2 are SGHRS and YFSETQ. With V trimmed by 7 bases and J by 13 bases, 8 bases remained unmatched.

The rearrangement links TRBV12-3 or TRBV12-4 to TRBJ2-5; no definite D call. Trimming cost V 8 bases and J 5 bases, with 12 bases left between them. The CDR3 extends over 12 amino acids. CDR3 residues: CASAVPFETQYF. Here the CDR3 DNA reads TGTGCCAGCGCCGTACCGTTCGAGACCCAGTACTTC.

The rearrangement links TRBV7-9 to TRBJ1-2; D is ambiguous. Trimming removed 2 bases from V and 2 bases from J, with 9 bases in between. The CDR3 is made up of 14 amino acids. Germline V gene sequence: CDR1 SEHNR, CDR2 FQNEAQ (reference sequence). CDR3 residues: CASSLSYGNYGYTF. CDR3 DNA sequence: TGTGCCAGCAGCTTATCATACGGGAACTATGGCTACACCTTC.

The V and J genes are TRBV28 and TRBJ2-7, with 7 bases matching TRBD1. The germline CDR1 and CDR2 sequences are MDHEN and SYDVKM. V gave up 4 bases and J gave up 0 bases; unmatched junction bases: 6. This CDR3 has 15 residues. The CDR3 protein is CASSSSDRSSYEQYF. CDR3 in DNA: TGTGCCAGCAGTTCCTCGGACAGGAGCTCCTACGAGCAGTACTTC.

V gene TRBV28 combines with J gene TRBJ1-1, with 7 bases fitting TRBD1. J was trimmed by 4 bases and V by 5 bases; bases with no gene match: 13. CDR1 MDHEN and CDR2 SYDVKM come from the germline V gene. The CDR3 consists of 16 residues. The CDR3 protein is CASSRRDRRVGTEAFF. In DNA, the CDR3 is TGTGCCAGCAGTCGTCGGGACAGACGGGTCGGCACTGAAGCTTTCTTT. The full variable domain, in which reference TRBV28 and TRBJ1-1 provide the parts outside the CDR3, is DVKVTQSSRYLVKRTGEKVFLECVQDMDHENMFWYRQDPGLGLRLIYFSYDVKMKEKGDIPEGYSVSREKKERFSLILESASTNQTSMYLCASSRRDRRVGTEAFFGQGTRLTVV.

The chain has TRBV5-1 and TRBJ2-1; D may be TRBD2 (6 bases). This CDR3 comprises 14 residues. The V gene's germline CDR1 is SGHRS and CDR2 YFSETQ. Trimming removed 3 bases at V and 8 bases at J, with 15 bases between. CDR3 amino acids: CASSWIAVGDEQFF. As DNA, the CDR3 is TGCGCCAGCAGCTGGATAGCGGTGGGGGATGAGCAGTTCTTC.

This chain joins TRBV6-2 or TRBV6-3 and TRBJ2-7, with 10 bases matching TRBD1. Trimming at V came to 4 bases and at J to 3 bases, leaving 3 bases not matched to a gene. Germline CDR1 MNHEY, CDR2 SVGEGT. The CDR3 length is 14 residues. This chain's CDR3 is CASSWDRGVYEQYF. CDR3 DNA sequence: TGTGCCAGCAGTTGGGACAGGGGAGTCTACGAGCAGTACTTC.